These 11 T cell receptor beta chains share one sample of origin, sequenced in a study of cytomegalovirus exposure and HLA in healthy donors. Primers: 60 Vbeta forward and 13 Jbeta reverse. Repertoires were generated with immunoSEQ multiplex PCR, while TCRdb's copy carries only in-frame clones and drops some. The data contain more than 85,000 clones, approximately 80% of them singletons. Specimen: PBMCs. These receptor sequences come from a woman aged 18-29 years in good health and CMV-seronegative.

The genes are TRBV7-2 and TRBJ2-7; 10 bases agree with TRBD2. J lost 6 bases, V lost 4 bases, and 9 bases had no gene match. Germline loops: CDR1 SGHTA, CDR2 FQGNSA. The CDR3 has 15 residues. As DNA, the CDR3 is TGTGCCAGCAGCTGGGGACTAGCGAGGTTCAGCGAGCAGTACTTC. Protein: CASSWGLARFSEQYF.

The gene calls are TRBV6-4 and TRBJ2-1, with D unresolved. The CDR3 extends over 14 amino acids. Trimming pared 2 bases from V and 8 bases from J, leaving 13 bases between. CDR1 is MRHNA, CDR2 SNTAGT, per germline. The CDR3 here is CASSDGRNLYEQFF. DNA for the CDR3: TGTGCCAGCAGTGACGGTAGAAATCTCTATGAGCAGTTCTTC.

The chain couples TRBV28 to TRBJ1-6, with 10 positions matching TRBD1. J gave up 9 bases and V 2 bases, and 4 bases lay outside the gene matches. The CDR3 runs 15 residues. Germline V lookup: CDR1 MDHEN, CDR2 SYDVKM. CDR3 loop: CASSLGDRGGSPLHF. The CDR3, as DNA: TGTGCCAGCAGTTTAGGGGACAGGGGAGGTTCACCCCTCCACTTT.

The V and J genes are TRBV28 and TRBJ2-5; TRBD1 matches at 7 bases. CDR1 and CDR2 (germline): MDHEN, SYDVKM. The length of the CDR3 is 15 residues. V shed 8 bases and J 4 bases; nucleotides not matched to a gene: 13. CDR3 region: CASRDRVGRRETQYF. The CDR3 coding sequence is TGTGCCAGCCGTGACAGGGTAGGAAGGCGAGAGACCCAGTACTTC.

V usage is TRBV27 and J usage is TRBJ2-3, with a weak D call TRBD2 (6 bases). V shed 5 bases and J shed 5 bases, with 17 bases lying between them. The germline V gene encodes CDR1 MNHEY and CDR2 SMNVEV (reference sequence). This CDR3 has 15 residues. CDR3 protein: CASSLTSGLIDTQYF. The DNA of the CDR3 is TGTGCCAGCAGTCTGACGTCGGGACTGATAGATACGCAGTATTTT.

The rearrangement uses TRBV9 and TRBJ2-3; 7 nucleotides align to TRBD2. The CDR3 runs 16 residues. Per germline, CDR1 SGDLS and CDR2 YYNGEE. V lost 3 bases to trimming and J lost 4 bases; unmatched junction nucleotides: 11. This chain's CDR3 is CASSEQAGLMSDTQYF. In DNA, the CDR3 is TGTGCCAGCAGCGAGCAAGCGGGATTAATGTCAGATACGCAGTATTTT.

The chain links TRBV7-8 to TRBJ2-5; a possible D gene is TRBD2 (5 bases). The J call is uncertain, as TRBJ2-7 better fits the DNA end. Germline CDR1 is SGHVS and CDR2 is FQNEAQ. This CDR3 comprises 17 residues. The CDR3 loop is CASSYPIRQTTKYEQYF. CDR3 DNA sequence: TGTGCCAGCAGCTACCCCATCCGGCAGACTACCAAATACGAGCAGTACTTC.

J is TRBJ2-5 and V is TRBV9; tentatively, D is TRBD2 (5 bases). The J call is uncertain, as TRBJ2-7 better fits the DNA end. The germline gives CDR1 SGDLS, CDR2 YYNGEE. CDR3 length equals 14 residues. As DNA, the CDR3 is TGTGCCAGCAGCGTAGGTGGGAGCTCCTACGAGCAGTACTTC. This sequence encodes CASSVGGSSYEQYF.

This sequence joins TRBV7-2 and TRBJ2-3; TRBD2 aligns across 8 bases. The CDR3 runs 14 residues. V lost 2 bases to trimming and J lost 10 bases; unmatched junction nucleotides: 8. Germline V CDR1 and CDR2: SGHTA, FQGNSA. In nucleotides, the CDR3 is TGTGCCAGCAGCTTAAAGGCGGCTAGCGGGCCGCAGTATTTT. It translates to CASSLKAASGPQYF.

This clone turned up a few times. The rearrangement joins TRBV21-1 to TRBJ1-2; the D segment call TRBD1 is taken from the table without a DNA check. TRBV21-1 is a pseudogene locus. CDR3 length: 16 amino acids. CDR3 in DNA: TGTGCCAGCAGCAAACCCCGGGACAGGGACCCGGACGGCTACACCTTC. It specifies CASSKPRDRDPDGYTF.

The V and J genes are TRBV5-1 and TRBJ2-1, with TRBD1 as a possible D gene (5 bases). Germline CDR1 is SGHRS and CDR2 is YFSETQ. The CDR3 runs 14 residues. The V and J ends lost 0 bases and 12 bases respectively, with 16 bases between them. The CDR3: CASSLAVTERMQFF. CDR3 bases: TGCGCCAGCAGCTTGGCCGTGACAGAACGTATGCAGTTCTTC. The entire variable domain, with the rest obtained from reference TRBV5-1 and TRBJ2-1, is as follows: KAGVTQTPRYLIKTRGQQVTLSCSPISGHRSVSWYQQTPGQGLQFLFEYFSETQRNKGNFPGRFSGRQFSNSRSEMNVSTLELGDSALYLCASSLAVTERMQFFGPGTRLTVL.